A selection of T cell receptor beta chains follows, all from one sample in a study of T cell responses to AZD1222 COVID-19 vaccine. Only in-frame clones appear in the TCRdb table, and some are missing; sequencing was by immunoSEQ multiplex PCR. The sample shows approximately 100,000 clones, roughly 91% of them seen only once. The material sequenced was peripheral blood, taken on day 0 of AZD1222 vaccination. The receptor source for this set is an adult in good health. CDR3s include the opening cysteine and the closing phenylalanine or tryptophan. Each record gives: CDR3 protein, CDR3 DNA, V gene, D gene, clone size, J gene. The D gene is left open where the match is weak. Some rows mark clone size as missing; the rest say once, few, many or name a class of expanded clone.

CASSDTGSTPEAFF,TGTGCCAGTAGTGATACCGGGTCTACCCCTGAAGCTTTCTTT,TRBV19,-,-,TRBJ1-1
CASSQGWGGELFF,TGCGCCAGCAGCCAAGGTTGGGGGGGGGAGCTGTTTTTT,TRBV4-1,-,-,TRBJ2-2
CASSQDPPGTSTDTQYF,TGTGCCAGCAGTCAGGACCCTCCTGGGACTAGCACAGATACGCAGTATTTT,TRBV3-1/TRBV3-2,-,-,TRBJ2-3
CASSPPVGPGQYF,TGTGCCAGTAGTCCGCCCGTGGGGCCCGGGCAGTACTTC,TRBV19,-,-,TRBJ2-7
CASSQGQVEPLHF,TGTGCCAGCTCCCAGGGCCAGGTAGAGCCCCTCCACTTT,TRBV18,-,-,TRBJ1-6
CASSQGPLAGGIRSYNEQFF,TGCGCCAGCAGCCAAGGGCCTCTAGCGGGGGGGATTAGGTCCTACAATGAGCAGTTCTTC,TRBV4-1,TRBD2,once,TRBJ2-1
CASSPREDTQYF,TGTGCCAGCAGCCCCCGCGAAGATACGCAGTATTTT,TRBV3-1/TRBV3-2,-,-,TRBJ2-3
CASSQVGSSGDLMSSYNSPLHF,TGCGCCAGCAGTCAAGTCGGTTCTTCGGGGGACTTAATGAGCTCCTATAATTCACCCCTCCACTTT,TRBV10-2,-,-,TRBJ1-6
CASSPTKGLNTEAFF,TGCGCCAGCAGCCCTACAAAGGGGCTTAACACTGAAGCTTTCTTT,TRBV4-1,-,-,TRBJ1-1
CASSLYPGWGNEKLFF,TGTGCCAGCAGTTTATATCCCGGGTGGGGAAATGAAAAACTGTTTTTT,TRBV27,-,-,TRBJ1-4
CASSYSIGAGSPGNEQFF,TGTGCCAGCAGTTACTCGATCGGAGCGGGGTCGCCGGGGAATGAGCAGTTCTTC,TRBV6-2/TRBV6-3,TRBD2,-,TRBJ2-1
CASSALVGTDTQYF,TGTGCCAGCAGTGCGCTAGTGGGGACAGATACGCAGTATTTT,TRBV2,-,-,TRBJ2-3
CASSFTGGATNEQFF,TGTGCCAGCTCATTCACCGGGGGGGCCACCAATGAGCAGTTCTTC,TRBV18,TRBD2,-,TRBJ2-1
CASRTTGETQYF,TGTGCCAGCAGGACGACAGGAGAGACCCAGTACTTC,TRBV2,-,-,TRBJ2-5
CASGGGVYTEAFF,TGTGCCAGCGGGGGGGGTGTGTACACTGAAGCTTTCTTT,TRBV7-2,-,-,TRBJ1-1
CASSQDLGGSYNEQFF,TGCGCCAGCAGCCAAGACCTAGGGGGTTCCTACAATGAGCAGTTCTTC,TRBV4-3,-,-,TRBJ2-1